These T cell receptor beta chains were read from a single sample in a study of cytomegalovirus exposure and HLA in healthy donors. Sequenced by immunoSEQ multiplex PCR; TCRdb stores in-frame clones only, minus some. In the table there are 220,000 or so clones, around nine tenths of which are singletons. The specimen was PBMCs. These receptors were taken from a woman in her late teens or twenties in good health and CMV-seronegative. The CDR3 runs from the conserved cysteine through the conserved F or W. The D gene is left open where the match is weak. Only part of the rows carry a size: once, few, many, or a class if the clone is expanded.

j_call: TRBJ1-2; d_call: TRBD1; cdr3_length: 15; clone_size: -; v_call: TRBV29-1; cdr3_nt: TGCAGCGTTGTCGCGGGACAGGGCGATGTCTATGGCTACACCTTC; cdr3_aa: CSVVAGQGDVYGYTF
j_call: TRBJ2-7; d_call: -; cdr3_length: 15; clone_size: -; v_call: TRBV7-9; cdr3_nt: TGTGCCAGCAGCTTAGCGGGAGCAGGTTCCTACGAGCAGTACTTC; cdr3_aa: CASSLAGAGSYEQYF
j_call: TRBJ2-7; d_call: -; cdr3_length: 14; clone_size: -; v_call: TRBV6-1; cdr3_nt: TGTGCCAGCCGAAGGGGGGAGGGGGCCTACGAGCAGTACTTC; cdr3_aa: CASRRGEGAYEQYF
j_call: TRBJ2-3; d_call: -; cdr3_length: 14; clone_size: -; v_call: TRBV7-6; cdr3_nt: TGTGCCAGCAGCCCTAGACAGGGCACAGATACGCAGTATTTT; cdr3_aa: CASSPRQGTDTQYF
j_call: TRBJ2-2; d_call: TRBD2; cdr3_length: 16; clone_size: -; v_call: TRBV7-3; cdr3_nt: TGTGCCAGCAGCTTAAGACCCGGACTAGCGGAAGAGGAGCTGTTTTTT; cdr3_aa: CASSLRPGLAEEELFF
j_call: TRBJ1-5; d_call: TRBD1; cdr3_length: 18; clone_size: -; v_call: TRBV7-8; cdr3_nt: TGTGCCAGCAGCCTAGGGACAGGGGCCCAAGGTGGCAATCAGCCCCAGCATTTT; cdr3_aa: CASSLGTGAQGGNQPQHF
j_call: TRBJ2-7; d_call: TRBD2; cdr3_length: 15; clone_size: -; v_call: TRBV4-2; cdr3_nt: TGTGCCAGCCGCTATATAGCGGGACCCCCATACGAGCAGTACTTC; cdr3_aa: CASRYIAGPPYEQYF
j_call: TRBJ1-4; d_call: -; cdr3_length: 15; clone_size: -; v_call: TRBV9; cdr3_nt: TGTGCCAGCAGCGTAGACGGGTCAGATAATGAAAAACTGTTTTTT; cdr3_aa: CASSVDGSDNEKLFF
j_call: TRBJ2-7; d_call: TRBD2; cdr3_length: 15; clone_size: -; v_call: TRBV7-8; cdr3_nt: TGTGCCAGCAGCCACCTAGCGGGAGGGCCCCACGAGCAGTACTTC; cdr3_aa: CASSHLAGGPHEQYF
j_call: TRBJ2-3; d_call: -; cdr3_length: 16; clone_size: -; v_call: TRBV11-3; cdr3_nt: TGTGCCAGCAGCTCCTTAGGAGGGAGCGCCACAGATACGCAGTATTTT; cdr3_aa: CASSSLGGSATDTQYF
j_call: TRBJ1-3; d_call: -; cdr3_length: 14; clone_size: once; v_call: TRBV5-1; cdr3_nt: TGCGCCAGCAGCTCTACCGGGGTCCTAAACACCATATATTTT; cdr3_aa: CASSSTGVLNTIYF
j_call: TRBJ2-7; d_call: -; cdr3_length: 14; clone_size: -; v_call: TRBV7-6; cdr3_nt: TGTGCCAGCAGCTTATTAGAGGAATCCTACGAGCAGTACTTC; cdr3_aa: CASSLLEESYEQYF
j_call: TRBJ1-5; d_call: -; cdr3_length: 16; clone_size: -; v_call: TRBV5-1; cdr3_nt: TGCGCCAGCAGCTTGGAAGGGGACACCTCCCGGCAGCCCCAGCATTTT; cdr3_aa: CASSLEGDTSRQPQHF
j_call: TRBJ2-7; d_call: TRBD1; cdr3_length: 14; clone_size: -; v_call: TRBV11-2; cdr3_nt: TGTGCCAGCAGCCATGGGACAGGGAGCTACGAGCAGTACTTC; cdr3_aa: CASSHGTGSYEQYF
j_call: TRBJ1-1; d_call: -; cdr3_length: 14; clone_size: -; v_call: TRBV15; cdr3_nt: TGTGCCACCAGCAGAGATCGGCTCCGCAGGGAAGCTTTCTTT; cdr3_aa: CATSRDRLRREAFF
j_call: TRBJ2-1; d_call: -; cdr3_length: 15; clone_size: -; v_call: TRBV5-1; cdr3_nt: TGCGCCAGCAGCTTAATCGGGAGCTCCTACAATGAGCAGTTCTTC; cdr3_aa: CASSLIGSSYNEQFF
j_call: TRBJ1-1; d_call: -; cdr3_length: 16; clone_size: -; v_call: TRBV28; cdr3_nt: TGTGCCAGCAGTCCCCGGCGGGAAGTAAGCAACACTGAAGCTTTCTTT; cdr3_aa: CASSPRREVSNTEAFF